These 20 T cell receptor beta chains came from one sample sequenced in a study of blood T cell repertoires in COVID-19. Using immunoSEQ multiplex PCR, the repertoire was profiled, and TCRdb retains in-frame clones only, with some absent. The sample lists around 180,000 clones, more than 85% seen once, with 2.1% in the top ten. Specimen: peripheral blood. The source is a man in his 70s with active or convalescent COVID-19.

The rearrangement joins TRBV27 to TRBJ2-2; no definite D call. There are 13 residues in the CDR3. V lost 5 bases and J 1 base, leaving 5 bases between the germline ends. CDR1 MNHEY and CDR2 SMNVEV come from the germline V gene (reference sequence). The CDR3: CASSIKNTGELFF. The CDR3 region has the DNA TGTGCCAGCAGTATAAAGAACACCGGGGAGCTGTTTTTT.

The chain has TRBV7-9 and TRBJ1-2; the match to TRBD1 covers 8 bases. V trimming: 5 bases; J trimming: 7 bases; junction bases outside the gene matches: 9. CDR1 is SEHNR and CDR2 is FQNEAQ in the germline V gene (reference sequence). This CDR3 region has 14 residues. The CDR3 loop is CASSQDRTGFGYTF. The DNA of the CDR3 is TGTGCCAGCAGCCAAGACCGGACAGGGTTTGGCTACACCTTC.

The rearrangement links TRBV18 to TRBJ1-3; TRBD1 matches at 8 bases. Germline trimming cut 4 bases from V and 0 bases from J; bases unmatched to any gene: 8. From germline, CDR1 is KGHSH and CDR2 LQKENI. CDR3 length equals 17 residues. The CDR3 is CASSHLQGGNSGNTIYF. For the CDR3, the DNA is TGTGCCAGCTCACACCTACAGGGGGGAAACTCTGGAAACACCATATATTTT.

The chain combines TRBV28 with TRBJ2-7, with D perhaps TRBD2 (6 bases). V lost 8 bases to trimming and J lost 5 bases, with 16 bases between them. This CDR3 region has 13 residues. From germline, CDR1 is MDHEN and CDR2 SYDVKM. The CDR3 region is CASGGWVGNEQYF. CDR3 sequence (DNA): TGTGCCAGCGGGGGGTGGGTCGGCAACGAGCAGTACTTC.

The V gene is TRBV15, the J gene TRBJ2-1, with 7 bases fitting TRBD2. Germline values: CDR1 LNHNV, CDR2 YYDKDF (reference sequence). There are 15 residues in the CDR3. Trimming removed 2 bases from V and 5 bases from J; junction bases left unmatched: 6. CDR3 in amino acids: CATSRWEGPDNEQFF. The CDR3 nucleotides are TGTGCCACCAGCAGATGGGAGGGCCCCGACAATGAGCAGTTCTTC.

This chain links TRBV10-3 with TRBJ2-7; 7 bases agree with TRBD1. The trim removed 6 bases at V and 3 bases at J, leaving 5 bases unmatched. The CDR3 runs to 13 residues. From germline, CDR1 is ENHRY and CDR2 SYGVKD. This chain's CDR3 is CAISHGTDYEQYF. CDR3 bases: TGTGCCATCAGCCACGGGACAGACTACGAGCAGTACTTC.

This rearrangement joins TRBV5-6 to TRBJ1-1, with a tentative D call TRBD1 (6 bases). Germline V CDR1 and CDR2: SGHDT, YYEEEE. The CDR3 covers 15 residues. V lost 2 bases and J lost 11, with 22 bases in between. In DNA, the CDR3 is TGTGCCAGCAGCTTCGGAATCCTTGGACAGATCGGGGCTTTCTTT. It is translated as CASSFGILGQIGAFF.

J is TRBJ2-1 and V is TRBV5-3, with D unclear. Being an ORF, TRBV5-3 has a function that is uncertain. With 2 bases removed from V and 8 bases from J, the gap between germline ends came to 11 bases. The CDR3 is 13 residues long. The CDR3 reads CARSLGTGDEQFF. For the CDR3, the DNA is TGTGCCAGAAGCTTAGGAACGGGTGATGAGCAGTTCTTC.

The V gene is TRBV28, the J gene TRBJ2-7; D unclear. The V gene's germline CDR1 is MDHEN and CDR2 SYDVKM. CDR3 length: 11 residues. Trimming shortened V by 3 bases and J by 4 bases, and 4 bases separated the two germline ends. CDR3 sequence reads: CASSFSYEQYF. Written as DNA, the CDR3 is TGTGCCAGCAGTTTCTCGTACGAGCAGTACTTC.

This chain uses TRBV6-5 with TRBJ2-3; D possibly corresponds to TRBD2 (6 bases). The V end lost 2 bases, the J end lost 4 bases, and 13 bases lay between the germline ends. In germline, CDR1 is MNHEY, CDR2 SVGAGI. The CDR3 covers 15 residues. The CDR3 is CASSYLGAGADTQYF. The CDR3 DNA reads TGTGCCAGCAGTTACCTCGGAGCGGGTGCAGATACGCAGTATTTT.

The CDR3 spells CASSEVSWRGALSSTDTQYF. The CDR3 bases are TGTGCCAGCAGTGAAGTCTCGTGGCGGGGGGCCCTATCCAGCACAGATACGCAGTATTTT. The rearrangement links TRBV6-1 to TRBJ2-3, with TRBD2 matching 8 bases. The V segment lost 1 base and the J segment 0 bases; nucleotides outside the gene matches: 15. CDR1 and CDR2 from the germline V gene are MNHNS and SASEGT. The CDR3 runs to 20 residues.

The chain's CDR3 is CASSLGRNTEAFF. The DNA for the CDR3 is TGTGCCAGCAGTTTGGGGCGGAACACTGAAGCTTTCTTT. The chain uses TRBV27 and TRBJ1-1, with TRBD1 as a possible D gene (5 bases). Between the trimmed V and J ends, which lost 3 bases and 1 base, there was a span of 6 bases. CDR1 MNHEY and CDR2 SMNVEV come from the germline V gene (reference sequence). This CDR3 spans 13 amino acids.

The V call is TRBV2, the J call TRBJ2-2; D might be TRBD1 (5 bases). The germline V and J ends were trimmed by 3 bases and 7 bases, with 12 bases remaining between them. The CDR3 length is 14 residues. Germline CDR1 is SNHLY and CDR2 is FYNNEI. CDR3 coding DNA: TGTGCCAGCAGTGAGACTCAGGGTGGCGGGGAGCTGTTTTTT. This codes for CASSETQGGGELFF.

The V gene is TRBV7-2, the J gene TRBJ2-1, with D possibly TRBD2 on 5 matching bases. The germline V and J ends were trimmed by 5 bases and 12 bases, with 17 bases remaining between them. From germline, CDR1 is SGHTA and CDR2 FQGNSA. The length of the CDR3 is 13 residues. The CDR3 loop is CASSVLAGSLQFF. The CDR3 nucleotides are TGTGCCAGCAGCGTCTTGGCGGGCAGCTTGCAGTTCTTC.

The V and J genes are TRBV10-3 and TRBJ2-7; weak D call: TRBD2 (6 bases). Trimming took off 4 bases at V and 4 bases at J, with 11 bases between the two ends. CDR1 and CDR2 from the germline V gene are ENHRY and SYGVKD. The CDR3 sequence is 13 residues long. The CDR3 protein is CAISVPGAYEQYF. CDR3 sequence (DNA): TGTGCCATCAGTGTACCGGGAGCTTACGAGCAGTACTTC.

J is TRBJ2-5 and V is TRBV7-9; D might be TRBD1 (5 bases). The CDR3 extends over 15 amino acids. Germline V lookup: CDR1 SEHNR, CDR2 FQNEAQ (reference sequence). V lost 5 bases, J lost 4 bases, and 17 bases lay in between. The chain's CDR3 is CASSHGHTAPETQYF. In DNA, the CDR3 is TGTGCCAGCAGCCACGGACACACCGCGCCAGAGACCCAGTACTTC. Based on the CDR3 plus reference TRBV7-9 and TRBJ2-5, the full variable domain is DTGVSQNPRHKITKRGQNVTFRCDPISEHNRLYWYRQTLGQGPEFLTYFQNEAQLEKSRLLSDRFSAERPKGSFSTLEIQRTEQGDSAMYLCASSHGHTAPETQYFGPGTRLLVL.

The rearrangement joins TRBV7-9 to TRBJ2-7, with D maybe TRBD1 (5 bases). Trimming removed 5 bases from V and 0 bases from J, with 8 bases in between. Germline CDR1 reads SEHNR; CDR2 reads FQNEAQ (reference sequence). The CDR3 totals 13 residues. Written as DNA, the CDR3 is TGTGCCAGCAGCGAGACAGACTCCTACGAGCAGTACTTC. It translates to CASSETDSYEQYF. The full variable domain, its missing parts supplied by reference TRBV7-9 and TRBJ2-7, is DTGVSQNPRHKITKRGQNVTFRCDPISEHNRLYWYRQTLGQGPEFLTYFQNEAQLEKSRLLSDRFSAERPKGSFSTLEIQRTEQGDSAMYLCASSETDSYEQYFGPGTRLTVT.

This chain connects TRBV6-6 to TRBJ2-1; 9 bases fit TRBD1. The CDR3 contains 14 residues. Germline CDR1 and CDR2: MNHNY and SVGAGI (reference sequence). The V segment lost 5 bases and the J segment 7 bases; nucleotides outside the gene matches: 6. CDR3 region: CASSQTTGGNEQFF. As DNA, the CDR3 is TGTGCCAGCAGTCAAACGACAGGGGGTAATGAGCAGTTCTTC.

The chain combines TRBV28 with TRBJ2-1; 9 nucleotides align to TRBD2. In germline, CDR1 is MDHEN, CDR2 SYDVKM. With 5 bases clipped from V and 4 bases from J, the junction kept 6 bases outside the gene matches. The CDR3 loop spans 15 amino acids. The CDR3 coding sequence is TGTGCCAGCAGTCCAACTAGCGGGCCTTACAATGAGCAGTTCTTC. Translating gives CASSPTSGPYNEQFF.

This chain links TRBV24-1 with TRBJ1-5; no clear D gene. The germline gives CDR1 KGHDR, CDR2 SFDVKD. This CDR3 has 13 amino acids. V was pared by 4 bases and J by 0 bases, with 3 bases between. The CDR3 here is CATSDYSNQPQHF. The CDR3 coding sequence is TGTGCCACCAGTGACTATAGCAATCAGCCCCAGCATTTT.